The 24 T cell receptor beta chains in this list originate from one sample, sequenced in a study of cytomegalovirus exposure and HLA in healthy donors. The PCR made use of 60 Vbeta and 13 Jbeta primers. TCRdb's copy holds only in-frame clones and misses some; the assay was immunoSEQ multiplex PCR. Among over 150,000 clones, roughly 80% were seen once, and the ten largest hold over 3%. Sequenced input: PBMCs. These receptors all come from a woman aged 40 to 50 in good health and CMV-seronegative.

The chain couples TRBV5-1 to TRBJ2-3; 10 nucleotides line up with TRBD2. V trimming: 6 bases; J trimming: 2 bases; junction bases outside the gene matches: 12. Looked up from germline, CDR1 is SGHRS and CDR2 is YFSETQ. CDR3 length: 17 residues. CDR3 protein: CASTPRLAGVVTDTQYF. The CDR3 DNA reads TGCGCCAGCACCCCTCGGCTAGCGGGAGTGGTCACAGATACGCAGTATTTT.

The chain uses TRBV5-6 and TRBJ1-6; D is unresolved. Germline V lookup: CDR1 SGHDT, CDR2 YYEEEE. The V end lost 5 bases, the J end lost 10 bases, and 10 bases lay between the germline ends. The CDR3 sequence is 12 residues long. In nucleotides, the CDR3 is TGTGCCAGCAGTTCAGTGGGCTCACCCCTCCACTTT. It specifies CASSSVGSPLHF.

The chain has TRBV11-2 and TRBJ2-1; 7 bases are a match to TRBD2. Germline V gene data show CDR1 as SGHAT and CDR2 as FQNNGV. V shed 5 bases, J shed 16 bases, and the junction held 11 bases outside the gene matches. CDR3 length: 12 residues. Here the CDR3 reads CASSPGLGGEFF. As DNA, the CDR3 is TGTGCCAGCAGCCCCGGACTAGGTGGGGAATTCTTC.

This rearrangement joins TRBV19 to TRBJ1-2, with 7 bases that match TRBD1. Trimming at V came to 4 bases and at J to 5 bases, leaving 4 bases not matched to a gene. Germline assignment: CDR1 LNHDA and CDR2 SQIVND (reference sequence). The CDR3 contains 13 residues. DNA for the CDR3: TGTGCCAGTAGTAGGGACAGCTGGTATGGCTACACCTTC. Its translation: CASSRDSWYGYTF.

This clone was observed a few times. This chain uses TRBV6-6 with TRBJ1-1, with TRBD1 as a possible D gene (6 bases). Looked up from germline, CDR1 is MNHNY and CDR2 is SVGAGI (reference sequence). V was cut by 5 bases and J by 6 bases, with 13 bases left in between. The CDR3 extends over 13 amino acids. As DNA, the CDR3 is TGTGCCAGCAGTCCCACAGGGTATCCTGAAGCTTTCTTT. Residues: CASSPTGYPEAFF.

This clone was observed a single time. The chain links TRBV30 to TRBJ1-5; possible D gene TRBD1, 5 bases. The V gene lost 1 base and the J gene lost 7 bases, with 11 bases spanning the gap. The V gene's germline CDR1 is GTSNPN and CDR2 SVGIG (reference sequence). CDR3 length equals 13 residues. This CDR3 reads CAWSGQGGQPQHF. For the CDR3, the DNA is TGTGCCTGGAGTGGGCAGGGTGGACAGCCCCAGCATTTT.

The chain employs TRBV5-1 and TRBJ2-5; the D gene is possibly TRBD2 (5 bases). The CDR3 spans 18 residues. From germline, CDR1 is SGHRS and CDR2 YFSETQ. The V gene lost 3 bases and the J gene lost 3 bases, with 24 bases spanning the gap. The CDR3 sequence is CASSSLAIGLRQKETQYF. CDR3 nucleotides: TGCGCCAGCAGCTCGCTCGCTATCGGACTGCGCCAAAAAGAGACCCAGTACTTC.

The rearrangement joins TRBV7-6 to TRBJ1-5; D possibly corresponds to TRBD1 (5 bases). CDR1 is SGHVS and CDR2 is FNYEAQ in the germline V gene. This CDR3 comprises 16 residues. Trimming pared 1 base from V and 7 bases from J, leaving 17 bases between. CDR3 DNA sequence: TGTGCCAGCAGCTTAGGGGGCGACAGAAGGAACCAGCCCCAGCATTTT. Residues: CASSLGGDRRNQPQHF.

V and J are TRBV25-1 and TRBJ1-2; 7 positions match TRBD1. The CDR3 is made up of 16 amino acids. The V and J ends lost 3 bases and 8 bases, in that order; junction bases with no gene match: 15. The germline V gene has CDR1 MGHDK and CDR2 SYGVNS. CDR3 bases: TGTGCCAGCAGTGACCGGGACAGAGTTCCCCTAAGGGGCTACACCTTC. Its protein product is CASSDRDRVPLRGYTF.

The V call is TRBV11-2, the J call TRBJ2-1, with 9 bases fitting TRBD1. Trimming took 5 bases from V and 2 from J; bases not matched to a gene: 7. The CDR3 covers 16 residues. Germline V gene data show CDR1 as SGHAT and CDR2 as FQNNGV. The CDR3 nucleotides read TGTGCCAGCAGCCCCCAGGGACAGGGAGCCTACAATGAGCAGTTCTTC. Translating gives CASSPQGQGAYNEQFF. The full variable domain, completed using reference TRBV11-2 and TRBJ2-1, is EAGVAQSPRYKIIEKRQSVAFWCNPISGHATLYWYQQILGQGPKLLIQFQNNGVVDDSQLPKDRFSAERLKGVDSTLKIQPAKLEDSAVYLCASSPQGQGAYNEQFFGPGTRLTVL.

This clone was counted a few times. V gene TRBV5-1 combines with J gene TRBJ2-7; 9 bases match TRBD1. This CDR3 region has 14 residues. After removal of 4 bases from V and 3 bases from J, the junction contained 5 bases not matched to a gene. Germline V gene data show CDR1 as SGHRS and CDR2 as YFSETQ. CDR3 sequence: CASSPRQGDYEQYF. DNA for the CDR3: TGCGCCAGCAGCCCAAGACAGGGGGACTACGAGCAGTACTTC.

The V and J genes are TRBV5-8 and TRBJ2-1, with 14 bases matching TRBD2. The V segment lost 3 bases and the J segment 2 bases; nucleotides outside the gene matches: 7. This CDR3 has 18 amino acids. Germline CDR1 is SGHTS and CDR2 is YDEGEE. The CDR3 here is CASSWGLAGEFAYNEQFF. The CDR3 DNA reads TGTGCCAGCAGCTGGGGACTAGCGGGAGAGTTTGCCTACAATGAGCAGTTCTTC.

The rearrangement links TRBV11-3 to TRBJ2-7, with a possible D match to TRBD1 (6 bases). In germline, CDR1 is SGHNT, CDR2 YENEEA. The CDR3 totals 16 residues. Trimming took off 5 bases at V and 2 bases at J, with 19 bases between the two ends. CDR3 amino acids: CASSRPGERTPYEQYF. In DNA form, the CDR3 reads TGTGCCAGCAGCAGACCAGGGGAGCGGACCCCCTACGAGCAGTACTTC.

The CDR3 coding sequence is TGCGCCAGCGGAGCCCAGACCGGGAACACTGAAGCTTTCTTT. Residues: CASGAQTGNTEAFF. The chain couples TRBV5-1 to TRBJ1-1, with D uncertain. Trimming stripped 7 bases from V and 1 base from J, with 14 bases between. Germline CDR1 reads SGHRS; CDR2 reads YFSETQ. The CDR3 spans 14 residues.

The J gene is TRBJ1-2, the V gene TRBV9; 7 nucleotides match TRBD1. J was trimmed by 6 bases and V by 0 bases; bases with no gene match: 8. Germline CDR1 is SGDLS and CDR2 is YYNGEE. The CDR3 has 15 residues. The CDR3 is CASSVEITGDDGYTF. The CDR3 DNA sequence: TGTGCCAGCAGCGTAGAGATTACAGGGGATGATGGCTACACCTTC.

V usage is TRBV7-9 and J usage is TRBJ2-3; maybe TRBD1 (5 bases). V lost 3 bases to trimming and J lost 1 base, with 11 bases between them. This CDR3 is 15 amino acids long. Germline loops: CDR1 SEHNR, CDR2 FQNEAQ (reference sequence). Written as DNA, the CDR3 is TGTGCCAGCAGCTTCGGGCAGGGCCGCACAGATACGCAGTATTTT. Its protein product is CASSFGQGRTDTQYF.

V usage is TRBV29-1 and J usage is TRBJ2-7; a weak D match, TRBD2 (5 bases). The CDR3 runs 15 residues. Germline values: CDR1 SQVTM, CDR2 ANQGSEA. Deletions cut 1 base from V and 4 bases from J, with 17 bases between. Here the CDR3 DNA reads TGCAGCGTTGAAGGAAAAGGACTTGGCAATTACGAGCAGTACTTC. Translating it yields CSVEGKGLGNYEQYF.

The chain has TRBV7-6 and TRBJ2-1; TRBD2 matches 10 bases. The V gene's germline CDR1 is SGHVS and CDR2 FNYEAQ. This CDR3 is built from 19 residues. The trim removed 5 bases at V and 3 bases at J, leaving 16 bases unmatched. The CDR3 nucleotides read TGTGCCAGCAGCCCTAGAGTCCCGTTGAAGCGGGGGGGCTACAATGAGCAGTTCTTC. Protein: CASSPRVPLKRGGYNEQFF.

The chain recombines TRBV11-2 with TRBJ1-1, with a possible D match to TRBD1 (5 bases). This CDR3 contains 14 residues. Germline V CDR1 and CDR2: SGHAT, FQNNGV. V was trimmed by 4 bases and J by 4 bases, leaving 13 bases between them. Here the CDR3 DNA reads TGTGCCAGCAGCTGGGAGGGGAGGGGCACTGAAGCTTTCTTT. Translating gives CASSWEGRGTEAFF.

J is TRBJ1-2 and V is TRBV10-3, with 7 bases identical to TRBD1. Trimming cost V 6 bases and J 7 bases; bases outside gene matches: 11. The CDR3 is 14 amino acids. The germline V gene has CDR1 ENHRY and CDR2 SYGVKD. DNA for the CDR3: TGTGCCATCAGGGAGGGGGCCCTATCTTCTGGCTACACCTTC. Its translation is CAIREGALSSGYTF.

This clone came up a few times. J is TRBJ1-1 and V is TRBV9; a possible D gene is TRBD1 (5 bases). The V end was cut by 3 bases, the J end by 1 base, with 13 bases between. This CDR3 contains 15 residues. The V gene's germline CDR1 is SGDLS and CDR2 YYNGEE. CDR3 coding DNA: TGTGCCAGCAGCGCTCATTCAGGGCAGAACACTGAAGCTTTCTTT. It is translated as CASSAHSGQNTEAFF.

This rearrangement joins TRBV7-9 to TRBJ1-2; tentative D call: TRBD1 (6 bases). This CDR3 region has 14 residues. CDR1 and CDR2 from the germline V gene are SEHNR and FQNEAQ (reference sequence). The germline V and J ends were trimmed by 2 bases and 4 bases, with 11 bases remaining between them. CDR3 in DNA: TGTGCCAGCAGCTTATCCCAGGGGAGCTATGGCTACACCTTC. This encodes CASSLSQGSYGYTF.

The DNA for the CDR3 is TGTGCCAGTAGTATCGTATTCGGGGGTTGGGGCGGAAGCACAGATACGCAGTATTTT. Protein sequence: CASSIVFGGWGGSTDTQYF. The V call is TRBV19, the J call TRBJ2-3; D is perhaps TRBD2 (6 bases). Looked up from germline, CDR1 is LNHDA and CDR2 is SQIVND (reference sequence). The V end lost 3 bases, the J end lost 0 bases, and 22 bases lay between the germline ends. CDR3 size: 19 residues.

Worth noting for this clone: Mismatch with germline at one junction end may stem from a read error. The chain links TRBV12-5 to TRBJ1-5; D ambiguous. This CDR3 spans 14 amino acids. Per germline, CDR1 LGHNT and CDR2 FRNRAP. The chain's CDR3 is CASGLSLDYSSLDF. The CDR3, as DNA: TGTGCTAGTGGTTTGTCCCTGGATTACAGTAGTCTTGATTTT. Combining the CDR3 with reference TRBV12-5 and TRBJ1-5 gives the whole variable domain DARVTQTPRHKVTEMGQEVTMRCQPILGHNTVFWYRQTMMQGLELLAYFRNRAPLDDSGMPKDRFSAEMPDATLATLKIQPSEPRDSAVYFCASGLSLDYSSLDFGDGTRLSIL.